The TCR beta chain under discussion was sequenced for a study of HIV-infected children after antiretroviral therapy interruption. In the study overall: Continuous-treatment children had median age 8 years, interruption under 10 years. Samples from the continuous-treatment group were taken at weeks 0, 48 and 150.

Many counts were recorded for this clonotype. RNA-based 3' RACE libraries used unique molecular identifiers. TCRdb reanalysed the 3' RACE reads using MiXCR and keeps one entry per CDR3 protein. The table lists approximately 96,000 distinct CDR3 sequences, approximately 6.9% of them singletons. Treatment defined: PENTA 11 planned treatment interruption arm or continuous ART arm. J gave up 2 bases and V 1 base, and 4 bases lay outside the gene matches. This CDR3 is built from 17 residues. The sequences come from CD45RA+ CD4+ T cells from PBMCs, pooled from several time points, collected from a donor given antiretroviral therapy, either interrupted or continuous. Described subset: naive CD4+ CD45RA+ CD45RO- T cells. The clonotype was recovered from a pool of human donors with HIV. This sequence joins TRBV12-3 or TRBV12-4 and TRBJ2-1; TRBD2 matches at 11 bases. CDR3 nucleotide sequence: TGTGCCAGCAGTTTAGTGGTAGCGGGGGGGACCTACAATGAGCAGTTCTTC. Translation gives CASSLVVAGGTYNEQFF.